This T cell receptor (beta chain) was captured by sequencing in a study of blood T cells in healthy people across ages. A sample-barcoded 5' primer and a J-beta primer mix were used in a second PCR of roughly 7 to 12 cycles. TCRdb passed the 5' RACE reads through MiXCR, listing each CDR3 protein once. Of fewer than 2,000,000 distinct CDR3 sequences in the sample, about 35% were seen once. The CDR3 has 15 residues. The V end lost 5 bases, the J end lost 7 bases, and 19 bases lay between the germline ends. Per germline, CDR1 SGHAT and CDR2 FQNNGV. The V call is TRBV11-2, the J call TRBJ2-3; no clear D gene. The sample was blood. The source is a woman aged 25 to 39 in good health. The CDR3, as DNA: TGTGCCAGCAGCCCCAGCAAGTTCCCAAGTAATACGCAGTATTTT. Its protein product is CASSPSKFPSNTQYF. The full variable domain, with the rest looked up from reference TRBV11-2 and TRBJ2-3, is EAGVAQSPRYKIIEKRQSVAFWCNPISGHATLYWYQQILGQGPKLLIQFQNNGVVDDSQLPKDRFSAERLKGVDSTLKIQPAKLEDSAVYLCASSPSKFPSNTQYFGPGTRLTVL.